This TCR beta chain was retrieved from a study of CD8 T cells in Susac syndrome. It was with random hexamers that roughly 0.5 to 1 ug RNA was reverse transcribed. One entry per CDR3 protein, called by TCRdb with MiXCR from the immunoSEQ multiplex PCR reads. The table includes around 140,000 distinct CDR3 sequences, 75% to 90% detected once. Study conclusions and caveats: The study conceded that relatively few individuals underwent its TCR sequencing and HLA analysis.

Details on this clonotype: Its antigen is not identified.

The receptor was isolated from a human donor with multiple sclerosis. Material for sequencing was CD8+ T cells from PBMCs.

The CDR3 coding sequence is TGTGCCAGCGGCTTCGTAGCGGGCACTGAAGCTTTCTTT. Translated: CASGFVAGTEAFF. The chain links TRBV27 to TRBJ1-1, with D unresolved. From germline, CDR1 is MNHEY and CDR2 SMNVEV (reference sequence). Deletions cut 8 bases from V and 4 bases from J, with 14 bases between. The CDR3 is 13 residues long.